One sample yielded the 25 T cell receptor beta chains listed below, sequenced in a study of CD8 T cells in ankylosing spondylitis. TCRdb re-called the 5' RACE reads with MiXCR, one entry per CDR3 protein. This table holds 100,000 to 150,000 distinct CDR3 sequences, roughly 13% found once. Sequencing was done on a sample of blood, either unsorted or a sorted T cell fraction (not recorded which). These receptors were collected from a female donor with ankylosing spondylitis or in good health (not recorded which).

There are a few counts of this clonotype. The rearrangement uses TRBV5-1 and TRBJ1-6, with D perhaps TRBD1 (5 bases). CDR3 length equals 14 residues. The V and J ends lost 4 bases and 3 bases respectively, with 8 bases between them. The V gene's germline CDR1 is SGHRS and CDR2 YFSETQ. The CDR3 region is CASSRDVYNSPLHF. In DNA, the CDR3 is TGCGCCAGCAGCCGGGACGTCTATAATTCACCCCTCCACTTT.

Ten or more counts support this clonotype. This rearrangement joins TRBV10-3 to TRBJ1-2; D is undetermined. V was shortened by 6 bases and J by 1 base, with 9 bases between the two germline ends. The CDR3 is 13 residues long. Germline V CDR1 and CDR2: ENHRY, SYGVKD. The CDR3 loop is CAIREEGNYGYTF. CDR3 DNA sequence: TGTGCCATCAGGGAGGAGGGTAACTATGGCTACACCTTC.

In its sample, this clonotype was seen a few times. The chain carries TRBV5-1 and TRBJ1-1, with 10 bases identical to TRBD1. V dropped 4 bases and J dropped 6; count of bases not matched to a gene: 12. Germline CDR1 SGHRS, CDR2 YFSETQ. The CDR3 is 16 amino acids. The CDR3 region is CASSPPPGQGRPEAFF. The CDR3 region has the DNA TGCGCCAGCAGCCCGCCACCGGGACAGGGGAGGCCTGAAGCTTTCTTT.

V usage is TRBV18 and J usage is TRBJ1-1; D is unclear. V was trimmed by 2 bases and J by 3 bases, leaving 16 bases between them. Germline V gene sequence: CDR1 KGHSH, CDR2 LQKENI. This CDR3 region has 16 residues. The CDR3 reads CASSPRVILGDTEAFF. In nucleotides, the CDR3 is TGTGCCAGCTCACCAAGGGTGATCCTAGGTGACACTGAAGCTTTCTTT.

The table lists this clonotype with many counts. V usage is TRBV6-2 or TRBV6-3 and J usage is TRBJ2-7; D is unclear. V lost 2 bases, J lost 3 bases, and 5 bases lay in between. The CDR3 length is 12 residues. Germline V lookup: CDR1 MNHEY, CDR2 SVGEGT. CDR3 region: CASSYVVYEQYF. The CDR3 DNA reads as TGTGCCAGCAGTTACGTTGTCTACGAGCAGTACTTC.

This clonotype has only a few counts. The CDR3 DNA is TGTGCCAGCAGCTTAGACCCCCTAGACAGAAAAAAAGCTAACTATGGCTACACCTTC. This sequence encodes CASSLDPLDRKKANYGYTF. The chain has TRBV7-6 and TRBJ1-2; perhaps TRBD1 as D (5 bases). Between the trimmed V and J ends, which lost 1 base and 0 bases, there was a span of 21 bases. This CDR3 is 19 amino acids long. The germline CDR1 and CDR2 sequences are SGHVS and FNYEAQ.

As DNA, the CDR3 is TGTGCCAGCAGTCCTTCTCGGACTACCTACGAGCAGTACTTC. As protein: CASSPSRTTYEQYF. The chain employs TRBV12-3 or TRBV12-4 and TRBJ2-7, with D tentatively TRBD2 (6 bases). The CDR3 runs to 14 residues. V gave up 5 bases and J gave up 2 bases, with 13 bases separating them.

In this sample, this clonotype turned up a few times. The chain is built from TRBV7-3 and TRBJ2-1; 9 bases agree with TRBD2. The germline gives CDR1 SGHTA, CDR2 FQGTGA. V trimming: 6 bases; J trimming: 5 bases; junction bases outside the gene matches: 2. The CDR3 loop spans 13 amino acids. The CDR3 nucleotides are TGTGCCAGCAGTCTAGCGGGAAACAATGAGCAGTTCTTC. Translated, it gives CASSLAGNNEQFF.

This clonotype was found a few times. Since a much larger clone is just one base distant, this may be a read error. The chain combines TRBV5-5 with TRBJ2-7; 10 bases are shared with TRBD1. CDR1 and CDR2 from the germline V gene are SGHKS and YYEKEE (reference sequence). The CDR3 has 15 amino acids. V shed 5 bases, J shed 5 bases, and the junction held 10 bases outside the gene matches. DNA of the CDR3: TGTGCCAGCAGACCAAGACAGGGGGCAATAGACGAGCAGTACTTC. This encodes CASRPRQGAIDEQYF.

This clonotype was found a few times. The chain recombines TRBV5-1 with TRBJ2-3; 9 bases are shared with TRBD2. Trimming removed 0 bases from V and 5 bases from J; junction bases left unmatched: 7. In germline, CDR1 is SGHRS, CDR2 YFSETQ. The CDR3 has 16 residues. CDR3 bases: TGCGCCAGCAGCTTGGGGGCTAGCGGGAATGGAGATACGCAGTATTTT. Translated: CASSLGASGNGDTQYF.

A word on this clonotype: Compared with germline, one end of the junction differs, possibly owing to a read error. This chain uses TRBV29-1 with TRBJ1-2; TRBD1 might be the D (6 bases). The germline V gene encodes CDR1 SQVTM and CDR2 ANQGSEA. There are 12 residues in the CDR3. CDR3 protein: CSFRDTNYGHTF. CDR3 coding DNA: TGCAGCTTCCGGGACACAAACTATGGCCACACCTTC.

The J gene is TRBJ2-5, the V gene TRBV6-2 or TRBV6-3; TRBD2 is a possible D gene (6 bases). This CDR3 has 13 residues. Germline V gene sequence: CDR1 MNHEY, CDR2 SVGEGT. V gave up 7 bases and J gave up 1 base, with 10 bases separating them. CDR3 in amino acids: CASKRDSQETQYF. DNA for the CDR3: TGTGCCAGCAAGAGGGACTCCCAAGAGACCCAGTACTTC.

This clonotype was counted ten times or more. The V call is TRBV7-3, the J call TRBJ2-1; weak D call: TRBD2 (7 bases). Germline V gene data show CDR1 as SGHTA and CDR2 as FQGTGA. Trimming removed 3 bases from V and 8 bases from J, with 11 bases in between. CDR3 size: 13 residues. DNA for the CDR3: TGTGCCAGCAGCTTGGGGGGGGCGGATGAGCAGTTCTTC. Protein sequence: CASSLGGADEQFF.

This clonotype was seen many times. The chain has TRBV24-1 and TRBJ2-2, with TRBD1 matching 9 bases. Looked up from germline, CDR1 is KGHDR and CDR2 is SFDVKD. CDR3 length equals 15 residues. V was pared by 9 bases and J by 4 bases, with 8 bases of the junction left unmatched. The CDR3 DNA reads as TGTGCCACCCGTCCCGGGACAGGGATCACCGGGGAGCTGTTTTTT. Encoded protein: CATRPGTGITGELFF.

Comment on this clonotype: A much larger clone lies one base from this, so it may be a read error. The chain recombines TRBV5-1 with TRBJ1-1; no reliable D call. The germline CDR1 and CDR2 sequences are SGHRS and YFSETQ. The CDR3 is made up of 10 amino acids. CDR3 DNA sequence: TGCGACAGCATGAACACTGAAGCTTTCTTT. Its translation: CDSMNTEAFF.

V gene TRBV12-3 or TRBV12-4 combines with J gene TRBJ2-2; the D gene is possibly TRBD2 (6 bases). The CDR3 has 13 amino acids. The V end lost 6 bases, the J end lost 4 bases, and 9 bases lay between the germline ends. CDR3 amino acids: CASRLAATGELFF. DNA of the CDR3: TGTGCCAGCAGACTAGCTGCCACCGGGGAGCTGTTTTTT.

The chain recombines TRBV6-1 with TRBJ2-7; a weak D match, TRBD1 (5 bases). CDR3 length: 14 amino acids. The germline V gene encodes CDR1 MNHNS and CDR2 SASEGT. V lost 7 bases and J 3 bases, leaving 16 bases between the germline ends. Here the CDR3 DNA reads TGTGCCAGCATTCGACAGAACAGTGACTACGAGCAGTACTTC. Translated: CASIRQNSDYEQYF.

This clonotype occurred once. The J gene is TRBJ2-7, the V gene TRBV20-1; TRBD2 aligns across 11 bases. Trimming took 3 bases from V and 5 from J; bases not matched to a gene: 3. Per the germline V gene, CDR1 is DFQATT and CDR2 is SNEGSKA (reference sequence). The CDR3 spans 13 residues. CDR3 coding DNA: TGCAGTGCTAGGACTAGCGGGGTCCACGAGCAGTACTTC. Translating gives CSARTSGVHEQYF.

The chain employs TRBV12-3 or TRBV12-4 and TRBJ1-1, with TRBD1 identical over 7 bases. The ends lost 6 bases at V and 1 base at J; junction bases unmatched: 5. The CDR3 extends over 14 amino acids. The CDR3 coding sequence is TGTGCCAGCAGCATGGGGGACAGGAACACTGAAGCTTTCTTT. Translating it yields CASSMGDRNTEAFF.

This clonotype was picked up a small number of times. A read error may account for a junction end that differs from germline. V and J are TRBV7-7 and TRBJ2-1; no reliable D call. Germline CDR1 reads SSHAT; CDR2 reads FNYEAQ (reference sequence). The CDR3 is made up of 15 amino acids. As DNA, the CDR3 is TGTGCTAGCAGCATTACTCGGTCCGGCTACAATGAGCAGTTCTTC. Residues: CASSITRSGYNEQFF.

This clonotype has more than one count but fewer than ten. The chain links TRBV11-2 to TRBJ2-1; the match to TRBD2 covers 8 bases. Germline V gene data show CDR1 as SGHAT and CDR2 as FQNNGV. The ends lost 3 bases at V and 4 bases at J; junction bases unmatched: 5. CDR3 size: 15 residues. The CDR3 reads CASSFLAGSYNEQFF. The CDR3 nucleotides read TGTGCCAGCAGCTTCTTAGCGGGGAGTTACAATGAGCAGTTCTTC.

This clonotype appeared many times. The V and J genes are TRBV5-6 and TRBJ1-1; no definite D call. The CDR3 has 14 residues. V lost 5 bases and J 0 bases, leaving 11 bases between the germline ends. In germline, CDR1 is SGHDT, CDR2 YYEEEE. This chain's CDR3 is CASSMEAMNTEAFF. The CDR3 nucleotides read TGTGCCAGCAGTATGGAGGCGATGAACACTGAAGCTTTCTTT.

Many counts were recorded for this clonotype. The chain is built from TRBV4-2 and TRBJ2-5, with TRBD2 matching 12 bases. Germline V gene sequence: CDR1 LGHNA, CDR2 YNFKEQ. The CDR3 is 19 amino acids. With V trimmed by 0 bases and J by 4 bases, 12 bases remained unmatched. This CDR3 reads CASSQDNSVLAGGRETQYF. In nucleotides, the CDR3 is TGTGCCAGCAGCCAAGATAATTCGGTACTAGCGGGAGGTCGAGAGACCCAGTACTTC.

The rearrangement links TRBV28 to TRBJ2-7; no clear D. Germline V lookup: CDR1 MDHEN, CDR2 SYDVKM. V lost 1 base to trimming and J lost 2 bases, with 21 bases between them. The CDR3 spans 18 residues. CDR3 sequence: CASSLFFGPLGPPYEQYF. The CDR3 DNA follows: TGTGCCAGCAGTTTATTTTTCGGACCCTTAGGGCCCCCCTACGAGCAGTACTTC.

This clonotype has ten or more counts. This chain joins TRBV24-1 and TRBJ2-1, with 8 bases that match TRBD2. After removal of 5 bases from V and 3 bases from J, the junction contained 11 bases not matched to a gene. Germline V gene data show CDR1 as KGHDR and CDR2 as SFDVKD. The CDR3 loop spans 17 amino acids. CDR3 DNA sequence: TGTGCCACCAGTGCCCCTTCTGTGGCGGGGGGCTACAATGAGCAGTTCTTC. The encoded protein is CATSAPSVAGGYNEQFF.